Below, 17 T cell receptor beta chains from the same sample are listed, as sequenced in a study of identical twins. Using its own MiXCR run on the 5' RACE reads, TCRdb lists one record per CDR3 protein. The top ten clones hold around 0.48% of a sample with 450,000 or so distinct CDR3 sequences, 14% of them seen once. The same specimen was also included in a second study, on yellow fever vaccine responses in identical twins.

Specimen: CD4+ T cells sorted from blood. The receptor set was obtained from a woman aged 18-35 years in good health.

This clonotype was detected a few times. V usage is TRBV20-1 and J usage is TRBJ2-3; D possibly corresponds to TRBD1 (6 bases). Germline V gives CDR1 DFQATT, CDR2 SNEGSKA (reference sequence). The CDR3 has 16 residues. V shed 3 bases and J shed 6 bases, with 22 bases lying between them. CDR3 in DNA: TGCAGTGCTAGCCCAGCAAACAGGGCTGGAGGCGATACGCAGTATTTT. As protein: CSASPANRAGGDTQYF.

This chain joins TRBV20-1 and TRBJ2-3, with 10 bases fitting TRBD2. This CDR3 contains 15 residues. Germline CDR1 DFQATT, CDR2 SNEGSKA (reference sequence). The V gene end was trimmed by 2 bases and the J gene end by 8 bases; junction bases not matched to a gene: 10. CDR3 DNA sequence: TGCAGTGCTAGATCTCGAGAGCGGGGGGGGGCTACGCAGTATTTT. Translation gives CSARSRERGGATQYF.

The table lists this clonotype with a few counts. Compared with germline, one end of the junction differs, possibly owing to a read error. This chain connects TRBV7-9 to TRBJ1-5; D possibly corresponds to TRBD1 (6 bases). The germline V gene encodes CDR1 SEHNR and CDR2 FQNEAQ (reference sequence). There are 14 residues in the CDR3. Here the CDR3 reads CASSFSGVNQPQHF. The DNA for the CDR3 is TGTGCCAGCAGCTTTTCAGGGGTCAATCAGCCACAGCATTTT.

The V and J genes are TRBV19 and TRBJ2-2; D possibly matches TRBD1 or TRBD2 (6 bases each). V was cut by 5 bases and J by 1 base, with 20 bases left in between. CDR1 and CDR2 (germline): LNHDA, SQIVND (reference sequence). This CDR3 is 18 amino acids long. The CDR3 reads CASSPRPARGQNTGELFF. The CDR3 DNA sequence: TGTGCCAGTAGTCCCCGGCCCGCGCGGGGACAGAACACCGGGGAGCTGTTTTTT.

V gene TRBV7-2 combines with J gene TRBJ2-7; D gene unclear. Germline V gene lookup returns CDR1 SGHTA and CDR2 FQGNSA. CDR3 length equals 13 residues. The V end was cut by 1 base, the J end by 4 bases, with 8 bases between. CDR3 region: CASSLVKGYEQYF. CDR3 DNA: TGTGCCAGCAGCTTAGTGAAGGGTTACGAGCAGTACTTC.

This clonotype appeared a few times. V usage is TRBV3-1 and J usage is TRBJ2-1, with D tentatively TRBD2 (7 bases). V was pared by 7 bases and J by 8 bases, with 12 bases between. CDR3 length: 12 residues. Germline lookup yields CDR1 LGHDT and CDR2 YNNKEL (reference sequence). The CDR3: CASNKGGDEQFF. DNA of the CDR3: TGTGCCAGCAACAAAGGGGGGGATGAGCAGTTCTTC.

This clonotype was seen more than once but under ten times. The V gene is TRBV18, the J gene TRBJ2-7; D uncertain. Germline V gene lookup returns CDR1 KGHSH and CDR2 LQKENI. This CDR3 comprises 14 residues. Trimming removed 3 bases at V and 0 bases at J, with 9 bases between. The CDR3, as DNA: TGTGCCAGCTCACCGTCCAGGAGCTCCTACGAGCAGTACTTC. Its translation is CASSPSRSSYEQYF.

As DNA, the CDR3 is TGTGCCAGCAGCTTAGTTCTTCGACTATTCCCCTCCGAGCAGTACTTC. Encoded protein: CASSLVLRLFPSEQYF. This sequence joins TRBV7-9 and TRBJ2-7, with a weak D call TRBD2 (5 bases). Germline V lookup: CDR1 SEHNR, CDR2 FQNEAQ (reference sequence). The CDR3 has 16 residues. The V gene lost 1 base and the J gene lost 6 bases, with 19 bases spanning the gap.

This clonotype has a handful of counts. The chain employs TRBV7-8 and TRBJ1-6, with 7 bases aligning to TRBD1. The CDR3 spans 15 residues. The germline V gene encodes CDR1 SGHVS and CDR2 FQNEAQ. V was pared by 4 bases and J by 6 bases, with 6 bases of the junction left unmatched. The CDR3 region is CASSSEGASNSPLHF. In DNA form, the CDR3 reads TGTGCCAGCAGCTCAGAGGGGGCGTCTAATTCACCCCTCCACTTT.

This clonotype was counted between two and nine times. This sequence joins TRBV29-1 and TRBJ2-5; 13 bases align to TRBD2. The CDR3 extends over 15 amino acids. Germline trimming cut 8 bases from V and 5 bases from J; bases unmatched to any gene: 11. Germline V gene sequence: CDR1 SQVTM, CDR2 ANQGSEA. This CDR3 is CSTLGLAGRRETQYF. The CDR3 DNA reads TGCAGCACCTTGGGACTAGCGGGAAGGCGGGAGACCCAGTACTTC.

As regards this clonotype: A much larger clone sits a single nucleotide away, making a read error possible. Because the CDR3 is missing its conserved closing phenylalanine or tryptophan, this is likely a read error. V and J are TRBV12-3 or TRBV12-4 and TRBJ2-5, with 7 bases fitting TRBD1. The CDR3 is 13 amino acids. V trimming: 3 bases; J trimming: 5 bases; junction bases outside the gene matches: 3. CDR3 protein: CASSFRGMETQYY. The CDR3 DNA is TGTGCCAGCAGTTTCAGGGGGATGGAGACCCAGTACTAC.

There are a few counts of this clonotype. The chain is built from TRBV12-3 or TRBV12-4 and TRBJ2-3; TRBD1 aligns across 7 bases. V lost 10 bases, J lost 2 bases, and 9 bases stayed unmatched. The CDR3 is 14 amino acids. The CDR3, as DNA: TGTGCCAATGCCCGGGACAGAAACACAGATACGCAGTATTTT. Its translation: CANARDRNTDTQYF.

This rearrangement joins TRBV6-2 or TRBV6-3 to TRBJ2-4; maybe TRBD2 (5 bases). The CDR3 extends over 16 amino acids. The germline V and J ends were trimmed by 2 bases and 0 bases, with 11 bases remaining between them. Germline CDR1 is MNHEY and CDR2 is SVGEGT. Written as DNA, the CDR3 is TGTGCCAGCAGTTACGAAGCGGAGCTAGCCAAAAACATTCAGTACTTC. Amino acid sequence: CASSYEAELAKNIQYF.

This clonotype was detected many times. The chain employs TRBV4-3 and TRBJ2-1; D remains unclear. The CDR3 extends over 16 amino acids. V lost 0 bases, J lost 5 bases, and 14 bases lay in between. Germline V CDR1 and CDR2: LGHNA, YSLEER. CDR3 in amino acids: CASSQDTTSSHNEQFF. CDR3 sequence (DNA): TGCGCCAGCAGCCAAGATACAACTTCTTCCCACAATGAGCAGTTCTTC.

The V call is TRBV7-2, the J call TRBJ2-1; TRBD2 matches 8 bases. Germline V gene lookup returns CDR1 SGHTA and CDR2 FQGNSA. The CDR3 covers 16 residues. J gave up 9 bases and V 2 bases, and 12 bases lay outside the gene matches. The CDR3 spells CASSLNSGLVIGEQFF. The CDR3 DNA is TGTGCCAGCAGCTTAAACTCGGGACTAGTTATTGGTGAGCAGTTCTTC.

The V call is TRBV3-1, the J call TRBJ2-7; a possible D gene is TRBD1 (5 bases). The CDR3 is 15 residues long. Germline V gene lookup returns CDR1 LGHDT and CDR2 YNNKEL (reference sequence). V gave up 1 base and J gave up 3 bases, with 13 bases separating them. In DNA, the CDR3 is TGTGCCAGCAGCCAAGTGGCACAGGCGTACTACGAGCAGTACTTC. Amino acids: CASSQVAQAYYEQYF.

The chain joins TRBV12-3 or TRBV12-4 to TRBJ1-6, with 9 positions matching TRBD1. V lost 5 bases and J lost 7; bases outside the gene matches: 9. CDR3 length: 16 residues. The CDR3 nucleotides read TGTGCCAGCAGTGCAACAGGGGGCGCGTGGAATTCACCCCTCCACTTT. The encoded protein is CASSATGGAWNSPLHF.